What follows describes a single TCR beta chain. This specimen comes from a study of blood T cell repertoires in COVID-19. Looking at the study overall: The United States, Italy and Spain provided the acute and convalescent COVID-19 samples.

In the authors' methods: Reference gene primer amplification gave nucleated cell count estimates. The repertoire was sequenced with immunoSEQ multiplex PCR; TCRdb's copy has only in-frame clones and lacks some. V and J calls plus clone size are reproduced from that table; the DNA served to infer D and trimming. The sample includes 170,000 or so clones, approximately 88% of them seen just once. The CDR3 totals 15 residues. Germline lookup yields CDR1 MDHEN and CDR2 SYDVKM. Trimming left V 4 bases short and J 6 bases short, with 18 bases between. This clonotype originated in a man aged 18 to 30 with active or convalescent COVID-19. This sequence joins TRBV28 and TRBJ2-5; no clear D. The specimen was peripheral blood. Here the CDR3 reads CASSSSTPILKTQYF. The CDR3 DNA follows: TGTGCCAGCAGTTCCTCGACTCCTATTCTGAAGACCCAGTACTTC. Filled out from reference TRBV28 and TRBJ2-5, the complete variable domain reads DVKVTQSSRYLVKRTGEKVFLECVQDMDHENMFWYRQDPGLGLRLIYFSYDVKMKEKGDIPEGYSVSREKKERFSLILESASTNQTSMYLCASSSSTPILKTQYFGPGTRLLVL.